Listed here are 5 T cell receptor beta chains from one sample, sequenced in a study of brain T cells in children with intractable seizures. Sequencing used immunoSEQ multiplex PCR; TCRdb keeps in-frame clones, though not all of them. The sample contains 75,000 to 80,000 clones, about 93% of which appear only once. Specimen: peripheral blood, collected at surgery. The receptors shown here come from a boy less than two years old with tuberous sclerosis and intractable seizures.

The chain links TRBV6-1 to TRBJ2-5; D may be TRBD1 (6 bases). Germline values: CDR1 MNHNS, CDR2 SASEGT. The CDR3 covers 13 residues. Trimming removed 3 bases from V and 4 bases from J, with 9 bases in between. CDR3 sequence (DNA): TGTGCCAGCAGTGATGGCAGGGGAGAGACCCAGTACTTC. This codes for CASSDGRGETQYF.

V is TRBV19 and J is TRBJ1-2; D is unresolved. Germline V gives CDR1 LNHDA, CDR2 SQIVND (reference sequence). The CDR3 sequence is 13 residues long. Trimming took 7 bases from V and 5 from J, leaving 14 bases between them. The CDR3 coding sequence is TGTGCCAGTACAAGGGTGATTTGGTATGGCTACACCTTC. Translated: CASTRVIWYGYTF.

The chain carries TRBV7-9 and TRBJ1-3, with 7 bases that match TRBD1. This CDR3 region has 16 residues. V gave up 1 base and J gave up 4 bases; unmatched junction bases: 7. Germline CDR1 SEHNR, CDR2 FQNEAQ (reference sequence). CDR3 sequence: CASSLGGQASGNTIYF. In nucleotides, the CDR3 is TGTGCCAGCAGCTTAGGTGGACAGGCCTCCGGAAACACCATATATTTT. The full variable domain, rest sourced from reference TRBV7-9 and TRBJ1-3, is DTGVSQNPRHKITKRGQNVTFRCDPISEHNRLYWYRQTLGQGPEFLTYFQNEAQLEKSRLLSDRFSAERPKGSFSTLEIQRTEQGDSAMYLCASSLGGQASGNTIYFGEGSWLTVV.

The rearrangement uses TRBV5-1 and TRBJ1-5; D is perhaps TRBD1 (5 bases). This CDR3 has 14 residues. Trimming took off 0 bases at V and 7 bases at J, with 11 bases between the two ends. The germline V gene has CDR1 SGHRS and CDR2 YFSETQ. Here the CDR3 reads CASSLEYGGQPQHF. The CDR3 bases are TGCGCCAGCAGCTTGGAGTACGGGGGGCAGCCCCAGCATTTT.

In this sample, this clone turned up a few times. The chain joins TRBV28 to TRBJ2-3; 10 nucleotides agree with TRBD2. V shed 6 bases, J shed 3 bases, and the junction held 3 bases outside the gene matches. The CDR3 is 14 residues long. The germline V gene has CDR1 MDHEN and CDR2 SYDVKM. The CDR3: CASSPTSGTDTQYF. The CDR3 nucleotides read TGTGCCAGCAGCCCGACTAGCGGGACAGATACGCAGTATTTT.